Listed below are T cell receptor beta chains from one sample, sequenced in a study of blood T cell repertoires in COVID-19. The protocol was immunoSEQ multiplex PCR, while the TCRdb copy is restricted to in-frame clones and leaves out a portion. This table has 200,000 to 250,000 clones, 75% to 85% appearing once. Sequencing used peripheral blood. These receptors were taken from a human donor in a cohort sampled during active COVID-19. Both conserved end residues are part of each CDR3. A D gene is named only where the DNA matches it firmly.

NA	TRBV27	TRBJ2-1	CASSLQGSSYNEQFF
NA	TRBV6-5	TRBJ2-7	CASKRVRDTYEQYF
NA	TRBV27	TRBJ1-6	CASSHLQSSYNSPLHF
TRBD1	TRBV4-3	TRBJ2-1	CASSQDREDRGPNEQFF
TRBD2	TRBV3-1/TRBV3-2	TRBJ2-1	CASSKIAGDNEQFF
NA	TRBV4-1	TRBJ2-2	CASSQAEDTPNTGELFF
NA	TRBV5-5	TRBJ1-2	CASSLGHFDYGYTF
NA	TRBV19	TRBJ2-1	CASTRSSYNEQFF
NA	TRBV19	TRBJ1-5	CASSIGDTSNQPQHF
NA	TRBV6-6	TRBJ1-5	CASSYSTGGTYQPQHF
TRBD1	TRBV4-2	TRBJ1-1	CASSQDGTGRAEAFF
NA	TRBV6-6	TRBJ2-7	CASSRTWGASGSYEQYF
NA	TRBV10-3	TRBJ2-2	CAISGSGELFF
NA	TRBV27	TRBJ1-2	CASSLYGYTF
NA	TRBV28	TRBJ2-7	CASIKLGRGEQYF
TRBD1	TRBV9	TRBJ2-2	CASSVGTGPNTGELFF
NA	TRBV4-3	TRBJ2-1	CASSQVAGLGEQFF
NA	TRBV20-1	TRBJ2-3	CSASGGVVADTQYF
TRBD1	TRBV11-2	TRBJ1-3	CASSTLTGAGNTIYF
NA	TRBV11-1	TRBJ1-1	CASSETRGTNTEAFF
TRBD1	TRBV19	TRBJ2-6	CASSDRGSSGANVLTF
NA	TRBV5-6	TRBJ2-6	CASSYQVSGANVLTF
TRBD2	TRBV7-6	TRBJ2-7	CASSLSPASGGYEQYF
TRBD1	TRBV5-1	TRBJ1-2	CASSLEPGQGHYGYTF
NA	TRBV19	TRBJ2-5	CASSSLGLGETQYF
NA	TRBV18	TRBJ2-2	CASALGTNTGELFF
TRBD2	TRBV18	TRBJ2-3	CASSPSGGASSTDTQYF
TRBD1	TRBV7-9	TRBJ1-1	CASSSQGAVPPPEAFF
TRBD2	TRBV9	TRBJ2-3	CASSPGTSGRWSTDTQYF
NA	TRBV7-2	TRBJ1-1	CASSLGIPLNTEAFF
NA	TRBV18	TRBJ2-7	CASSSQGEQYF
TRBD2	TRBV27	TRBJ2-7	CASSFGAGGPNEQYF
NA	TRBV27	TRBJ1-2	CASSLGGRRNYGYTF
NA	TRBV18	TRBJ1-5	CASSPHKGGDQPQHF
TRBD2	TRBV13	TRBJ2-7	CASSYKQAGGPYEQYF
NA	TRBV28	TRBJ2-7	CASSSGGYEQYF
TRBD1	TRBV15	TRBJ1-5	CATSRAPGTAFNQPQHF
NA	TRBV29-1	TRBJ1-5	CSGGHLNQPQHF
TRBD1	TRBV6-5	TRBJ2-7	CASSLTGIREQYF
TRBD1	TRBV11-2	TRBJ1-6	CASNPGQGYIGSNSPLHF
NA	TRBV27	TRBJ1-3	CASSLVASSGNTIYF
NA	TRBV5-1	TRBJ1-3	CASSPVTGSGNTIYF
TRBD1	TRBV7-8	TRBJ1-6	CASSLGTGDSPLHF
NA	TRBV24-1	TRBJ2-3	CATSASVTSTDTQYF
NA	TRBV28	TRBJ1-2	CASRQTANYGYTF
NA	TRBV5-6	TRBJ1-4	CASSLYGLRATNEKLFF
NA	TRBV6-5	TRBJ2-2	CASSRDWANTGELFF
NA	TRBV18	TRBJ2-7	CASSPTGFQAGYEQYF
TRBD2	TRBV4-1	TRBJ2-7	CASSQLGLADYEQYF
NA	TRBV21-1	TRBJ2-5	CASRARRDTRGETQYF